This T cell receptor beta chain was recorded in a study of early T cells in non-severe SARS-CoV-2 infection. As for the study in general: From unsorted whole blood, bulk RNA was sequenced, and the chains remained unpaired. General study results and limits: CD4 and private specificities were missed by VDJdb matching, which favored anti-spike CD8 responses.

Tagging with unique molecular identifiers was applied to individual cDNA molecules. TCRdb processed the 5' RACE reads anew with MiXCR; each CDR3 protein has one entry. The sample shows 25,000 to 30,000 distinct CDR3 sequences, over 4% of them seen only once. This clonotype was counted many times. Its antigen is unidentified. One end of the junction varies from germline; a read error may be responsible. Sequenced: whole blood. This clonotype was obtained from an adult who was a healthcare worker with PCR-confirmed SARS-CoV-2 infection or an uninfected control (not recorded which).

The CDR3 coding sequence is TGTGCCATCAGCCCTCTGATAGAAGAGCCCCAGTACTTC. Protein sequence: CAISPLIEEPQYF. The chain is built from TRBV10-3 and TRBJ2-5; no reliable D call. The CDR3 consists of 13 residues. The germline CDR1 and CDR2 sequences are ENHRY and SYGVKD.